The 16 T cell receptor beta chains below come from one sample, sequenced in a study of neoadjuvant anti-PD-1 for oral cavity cancer. The repertoire was sequenced with immunoSEQ multiplex PCR; TCRdb's copy has only in-frame clones and lacks some. Seen here are more than 9,000 clones, roughly 61% observed once, and the top ten hold around 8%. Time point meaning: after neoadjuvant nivolumab, at surgical resection. Sequencing used tumor tissue, obtained after nivolumab (anti-PD-1) treatment. The receptors originated from a person aged 35-79 years with oral cavity squamous cell carcinoma.

This clone showed up just once. The gene calls are TRBV28 and TRBJ2-7, with TRBD1 identical over 7 bases. After removal of 5 bases from V and 2 bases from J, the junction contained 3 bases not matched to a gene. The CDR3 covers 13 residues. CDR1 MDHEN and CDR2 SYDVKM come from the germline V gene. The CDR3 loop reads CASSDRDPYEQYF. The CDR3 region has the DNA TGTGCCAGCAGTGACAGGGACCCCTACGAGCAGTACTTC. The entire variable domain, with the rest obtained from reference TRBV28 and TRBJ2-7, is as follows: DVKVTQSSRYLVKRTGEKVFLECVQDMDHENMFWYRQDPGLGLRLIYFSYDVKMKEKGDIPEGYSVSREKKERFSLILESASTNQTSMYLCASSDRDPYEQYFGPGTRLTVT.

This clone has a handful of counts. The CDR3 region is CASSHLAGTSPPGELFF. The CDR3 DNA follows: TGTGCCAGCAGCCATTTGGCCGGGACTAGCCCTCCCGGGGAGCTGTTTTTT. The chain is built from TRBV14 and TRBJ2-2, with 9 bases that match TRBD2. Germline CDR1 and CDR2: SGHDN and FVKESK. The CDR3 consists of 17 residues. The trim removed 3 bases at V and 6 bases at J, leaving 11 bases unmatched.

This clone is labeled as large (0.1 to 1%). The chain uses TRBV7-2 and TRBJ2-6; a weak D match, TRBD2 (6 bases). This CDR3 contains 19 residues. The germline CDR1 and CDR2 sequences are SGHTA and FQGNSA. The V and J ends lost 3 bases and 0 bases respectively, with 18 bases between them. The CDR3 DNA is TGTGCCAGCAGCTTTAGGTGGAGGGAGCGGCCCTCTGGGGCCAACGTCCTGACTTTC. It is translated as CASSFRWRERPSGANVLTF.

This clone was seen a single time. The chain uses TRBV6-1 and TRBJ1-2; D remains ambiguous. The CDR3 extends over 13 amino acids. V was trimmed by 6 bases and J by 1 base, leaving 9 bases between them. CDR1 and CDR2 from the germline V gene are MNHNS and SASEGT. The CDR3 region is CASRVQDNYGYTF. CDR3 DNA: TGTGCCAGCAGGGTGCAGGATAACTATGGCTACACCTTC.

In its sample, this clone was seen a few times. The chain uses TRBV11-1 and TRBJ2-3, with 7 bases aligning to TRBD1. In germline, CDR1 is SGHAT, CDR2 FQDESV (reference sequence). The CDR3 has 14 residues. Unmatched junction bases numbered 5, after V lost 6 bases and J lost 2 bases. CDR3 in DNA: TGTGCCAGCAGTTCCGGGACAGCCACAGATACGCAGTATTTT. Its protein is CASSSGTATDTQYF.

The V gene is TRBV5-1, the J gene TRBJ2-2, with D possibly being TRBD1 or TRBD2 (5 bases each). The CDR3 spans 15 residues. With 0 bases removed from V and 4 bases from J, the gap between germline ends came to 10 bases. Germline CDR1 reads SGHRS; CDR2 reads YFSETQ. CDR3 coding DNA: TGCGCCAGCAGCTTGGGGGGACGGCTCACCGGGGAGCTGTTTTTT. Its translation: CASSLGGRLTGELFF. Supplemented by reference TRBV5-1 and TRBJ2-2, the full variable domain reads KAGVTQTPRYLIKTRGQQVTLSCSPISGHRSVSWYQQTPGQGLQFLFEYFSETQRNKGNFPGRFSGRQFSNSRSEMNVSTLELGDSALYLCASSLGGRLTGELFFGEGSRLTVL.

The rearrangement links TRBV7-9 to TRBJ1-1; tentative D call: TRBD1 (5 bases). Germline V gives CDR1 SEHNR, CDR2 FQNEAQ (reference sequence). The V gene lost 5 bases and the J gene lost 5 bases, with 12 bases spanning the gap. The CDR3 contains 13 residues. This CDR3 is CASSQGLSTEAFF. The CDR3 nucleotides read TGTGCCAGCAGCCAGGGACTTTCGACTGAAGCTTTCTTT.

The rearrangement links TRBV7-6 to TRBJ2-3; no clear D gene. This CDR3 comprises 15 residues. V was pared by 0 bases and J by 6 bases, with 13 bases between. Germline V lookup: CDR1 SGHVS, CDR2 FNYEAQ. The CDR3 DNA sequence: TGTGCCAGCAGCTTAGCCTCTCCGTCCCTTGATACGCAGTATTTT. Residues: CASSLASPSLDTQYF.

The V gene is TRBV7-6, the J gene TRBJ2-5; a weak D match, TRBD1 (6 bases). The germline V gene has CDR1 SGHVS and CDR2 FNYEAQ. The CDR3 has 16 residues. V was clipped by 0 bases and J by 4 bases, with 15 bases between them. The CDR3 sequence is CASSLAVITGTETQYF. CDR3 coding DNA: TGTGCCAGCAGCTTAGCGGTAATCACAGGGACAGAGACCCAGTACTTC.

This clone was seen more than once but under ten times. The chain combines TRBV10-3 with TRBJ2-5, with D possibly being TRBD1 or TRBD2 (6 bases each). Trimming pared 3 bases from V and 4 bases from J, leaving 15 bases between. The CDR3 extends over 15 amino acids. CDR1 ENHRY and CDR2 SYGVKD come from the germline V gene. The CDR3 is CAISDGGTRGETQYF. CDR3 in DNA: TGTGCCATCAGTGATGGAGGGACACGGGGAGAGACCCAGTACTTC.

This chain joins TRBV6-1 and TRBJ1-6; 9 bases fit TRBD1. CDR3 length: 14 residues. J was trimmed by 7 bases and V by 4 bases; bases with no gene match: 2. Germline values: CDR1 MNHNS, CDR2 SASEGT. This CDR3 is CASSVDRGNSPLHF. For the CDR3, the DNA is TGTGCCAGCAGTGTCGACAGGGGGAATTCACCCCTCCACTTT.

The V and J genes are TRBV19 and TRBJ2-5; 10 positions match TRBD2. From germline, CDR1 is LNHDA and CDR2 SQIVND (reference sequence). Losses at the gene ends were 4 bases for V and 1 base for J; bases not matched to a gene: 3. This CDR3 is 15 amino acids long. Here the CDR3 DNA reads TGTGCCAGTAGTACCAGACTAGCGGGCCAAGAGACCCAGTACTTC. Protein product: CASSTRLAGQETQYF.

This clone was detected a few times. The chain has TRBV5-6 and TRBJ2-1; D gene uncertain. Trimming removed 0 bases at V and 7 bases at J, with 8 bases between. The CDR3 sequence is 13 residues long. Germline V gene lookup returns CDR1 SGHDT and CDR2 YYEEEE. The CDR3 reads CASSLGRPNEQFF. In DNA, the CDR3 is TGTGCCAGCAGCTTGGGCAGGCCGAATGAGCAGTTCTTC.

The rearrangement joins TRBV28 to TRBJ1-5, with D uncertain. V was cut by 6 bases and J by 2 bases, with 17 bases left in between. Germline V lookup: CDR1 MDHEN, CDR2 SYDVKM. The length of the CDR3 is 16 residues. The CDR3 DNA reads TGTGCCAGCAGGCCCACCAGCCCTTGGGGCAATCAGCCCCAGCATTTT. Translated, it gives CASRPTSPWGNQPQHF.

This clone rates as medium-sized. The V and J genes are TRBV5-1 and TRBJ1-3; D might be TRBD1 (5 bases). Germline loops: CDR1 SGHRS, CDR2 YFSETQ. CDR3 length: 14 residues. The V and J ends lost 4 bases and 3 bases respectively, with 11 bases between them. The CDR3 loop is CASSPGRIGNTIYF. CDR3 in DNA: TGCGCCAGCAGCCCGGGACGGATTGGAAACACCATATATTTT.

On this clone: The junction departs from germline at one end; a sequencing error may be responsible. The V and J genes are TRBV6-5 and TRBJ2-7; 14 nucleotides line up with TRBD2. Germline CDR1 reads MNHEY; CDR2 reads SVGAGI. There are 15 residues in the CDR3. This CDR3 is CASSTPGLAGAQPNF. DNA of the CDR3: TGTGCCAGCAGCACCCCGGGACTAGCGGGAGCCCAACCGAACTTC.